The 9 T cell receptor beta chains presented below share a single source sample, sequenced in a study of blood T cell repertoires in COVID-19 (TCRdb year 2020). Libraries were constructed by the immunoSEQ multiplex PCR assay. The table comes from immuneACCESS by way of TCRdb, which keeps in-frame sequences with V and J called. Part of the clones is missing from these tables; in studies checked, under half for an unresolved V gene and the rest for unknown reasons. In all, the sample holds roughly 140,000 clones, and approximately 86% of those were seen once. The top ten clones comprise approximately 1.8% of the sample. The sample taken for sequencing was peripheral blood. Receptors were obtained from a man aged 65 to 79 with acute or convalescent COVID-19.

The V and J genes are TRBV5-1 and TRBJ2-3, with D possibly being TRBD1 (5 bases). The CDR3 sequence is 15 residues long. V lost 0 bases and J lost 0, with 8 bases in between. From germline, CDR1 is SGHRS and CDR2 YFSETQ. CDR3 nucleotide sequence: TGCGCCAGCAGCTTGGAGGGGCAGAGCACAGATACGCAGTATTTT. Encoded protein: CASSLEGQSTDTQYF.

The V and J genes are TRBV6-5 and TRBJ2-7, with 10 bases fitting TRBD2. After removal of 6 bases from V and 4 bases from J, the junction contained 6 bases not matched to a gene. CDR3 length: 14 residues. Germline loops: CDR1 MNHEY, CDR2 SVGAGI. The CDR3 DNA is TGTGCCAGCAGGGGTAGCGGGAGGTCTTACGAGCAGTACTTC. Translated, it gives CASRGSGRSYEQYF.

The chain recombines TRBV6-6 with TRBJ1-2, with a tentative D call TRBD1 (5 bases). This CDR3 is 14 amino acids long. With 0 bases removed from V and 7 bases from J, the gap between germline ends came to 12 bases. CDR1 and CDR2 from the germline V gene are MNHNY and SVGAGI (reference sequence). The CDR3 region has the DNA TGTGCCAGCAGTTACTCAGCAGGGAGGGCTGGCTACACCTTC. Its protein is CASSYSAGRAGYTF.

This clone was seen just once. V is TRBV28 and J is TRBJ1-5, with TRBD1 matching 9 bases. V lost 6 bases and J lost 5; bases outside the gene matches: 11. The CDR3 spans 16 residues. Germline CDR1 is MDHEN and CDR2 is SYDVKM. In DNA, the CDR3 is TGTGCCAGCAGCTCCCACGAGACAGGGGGATATCAGCCCCAGCATTTT. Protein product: CASSSHETGGYQPQHF. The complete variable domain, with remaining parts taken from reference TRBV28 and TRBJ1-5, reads DVKVTQSSRYLVKRTGEKVFLECVQDMDHENMFWYRQDPGLGLRLIYFSYDVKMKEKGDIPEGYSVSREKKERFSLILESASTNQTSMYLCASSSHETGGYQPQHFGDGTRLSIL.

The CDR3 DNA reads TGTGCCAGCAGCAAAGCACCTAGCGGGGAGCGCACAGATACGCAGTATTTT. Protein sequence: CASSKAPSGERTDTQYF. The J gene is TRBJ2-3, the V gene TRBV21-1; the table names TRBD2, a call not compared with the DNA. TRBV21-1 is recorded as a pseudogene. CDR3 length: 17 amino acids.

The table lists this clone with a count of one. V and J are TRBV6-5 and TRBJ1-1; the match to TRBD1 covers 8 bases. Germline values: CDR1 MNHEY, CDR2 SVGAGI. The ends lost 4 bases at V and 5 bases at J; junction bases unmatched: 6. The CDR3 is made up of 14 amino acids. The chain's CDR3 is CASSFRQGRTEAFF. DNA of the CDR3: TGTGCCAGCAGTTTCCGACAGGGGCGGACTGAAGCTTTCTTT.

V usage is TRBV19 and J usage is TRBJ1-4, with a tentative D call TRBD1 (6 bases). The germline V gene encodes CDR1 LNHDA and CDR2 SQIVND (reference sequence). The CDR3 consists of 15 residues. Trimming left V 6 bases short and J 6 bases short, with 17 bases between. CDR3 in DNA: TGTGCCAGTAGGGACTACGGGGGGCTCGATGAAAAACTGTTTTTT. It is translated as CASRDYGGLDEKLFF.

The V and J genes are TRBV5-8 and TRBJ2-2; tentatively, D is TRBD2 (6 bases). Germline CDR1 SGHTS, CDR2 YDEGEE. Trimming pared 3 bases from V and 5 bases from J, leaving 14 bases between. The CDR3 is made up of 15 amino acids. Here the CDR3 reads CASSSSGGATGELFF. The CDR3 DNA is TGTGCCAGCAGCTCGTCAGGAGGGGCAACCGGGGAGCTGTTTTTT.

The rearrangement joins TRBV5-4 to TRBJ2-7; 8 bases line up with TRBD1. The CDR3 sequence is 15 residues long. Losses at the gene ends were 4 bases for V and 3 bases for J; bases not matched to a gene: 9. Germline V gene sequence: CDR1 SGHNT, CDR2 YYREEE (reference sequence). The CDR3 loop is CASSQGQGGYYEQYF. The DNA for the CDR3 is TGTGCCAGCAGCCAAGGACAGGGCGGTTACTACGAGCAGTACTTC.